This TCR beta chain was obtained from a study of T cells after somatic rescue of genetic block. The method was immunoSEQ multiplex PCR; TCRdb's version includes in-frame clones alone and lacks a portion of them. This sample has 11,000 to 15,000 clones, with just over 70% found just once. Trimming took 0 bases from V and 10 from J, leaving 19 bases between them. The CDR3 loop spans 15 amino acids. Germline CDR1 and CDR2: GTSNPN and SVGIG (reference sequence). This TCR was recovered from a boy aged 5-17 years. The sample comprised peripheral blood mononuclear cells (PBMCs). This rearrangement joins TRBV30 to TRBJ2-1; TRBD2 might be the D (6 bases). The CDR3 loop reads CAWSVLVTGVGEQFF. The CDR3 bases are TGTGCCTGGAGTGTACTAGTAACGGGAGTAGGGGAGCAGTTCTTC.